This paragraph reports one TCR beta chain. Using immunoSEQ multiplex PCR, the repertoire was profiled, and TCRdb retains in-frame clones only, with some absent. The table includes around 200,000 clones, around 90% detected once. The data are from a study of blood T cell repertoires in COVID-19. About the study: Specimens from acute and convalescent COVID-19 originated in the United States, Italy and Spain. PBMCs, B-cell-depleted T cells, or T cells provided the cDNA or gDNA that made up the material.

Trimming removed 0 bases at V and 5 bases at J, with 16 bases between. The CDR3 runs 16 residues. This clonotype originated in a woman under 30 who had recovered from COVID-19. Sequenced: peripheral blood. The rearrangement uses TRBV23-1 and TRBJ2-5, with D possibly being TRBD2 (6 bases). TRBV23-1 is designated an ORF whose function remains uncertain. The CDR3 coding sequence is TGCGCCAGCAGTCAATCGTCGGGACTCGTTGGGGAGACCCAGTACTTC. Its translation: CASSQSSGLVGETQYF.